The rows below give T cell receptor beta chains drawn from one sample of a study of post-analysis software for immune sequencing data. TCRdb reprocessed the PCR reads with MiXCR, giving one entry per CDR3 protein. This table holds about 810,000 distinct CDR3 sequences, roughly 58% found once. Source material: blood. These receptors were collected from a girl aged 5-17 years with multiple sclerosis. CDR3s include the opening cysteine and the closing phenylalanine or tryptophan. D genes are given only for firm matches. Clone size is shown for a subset of rows, as once, few, many or a class of expanded clone.

-	TRBJ2-7	few	TRBV7-2	TGTGCCAGCAGCTTAGTTCCCCTTGGCGAGCAGTACTTC	CASSLVPLGEQYF
-	TRBJ2-1	-	TRBV5-1	TGCGCCAGCAGCTTGATGGGGGTTGACAATGAGCAGTTCTTC	CASSLMGVDNEQFF
TRBD1	TRBJ1-2	-	TRBV6-1	TGTGCCAGCAGTGGCGGACAGGGGGCTGGCTACACCTTC	CASSGGQGAGYTF
TRBD1	TRBJ2-7	-	TRBV25-1	TGCGCCAGCAGTGACCCGGGACAGGGGGGACGCGAGCAGTACTTC	CASSDPGQGGREQYF
TRBD2	TRBJ2-5	once	TRBV7-2	TGTGCCAGCAGCTTAGGGAGACTAGCGGGAGATGGTCAAGAGACCCAGTACTTC	CASSLGRLAGDGQETQYF
TRBD1	TRBJ2-7	-	TRBV10-3	TGTGCCATCAGACCAGACAGGGAAGGGCTTCGCGAGCAGTACTTC	CAIRPDREGLREQYF
-	TRBJ2-3	-	TRBV27	TGTGCCAGCAGTTTCATAGGTACGCAGTATTTT	CASSFIGTQYF
-	TRBJ2-5	many	TRBV20-1	TGCAGTGCTAGAGAGGTCCTGGAGACCCAGTACTTC	CSAREVLETQYF
-	TRBJ2-1	-	TRBV12-3/TRBV12-4	TGTGCCAGCAGTTTAATCCCAGGTCGCTCCTACAATGAGCAGTTCTTC	CASSLIPGRSYNEQFF
-	TRBJ2-7	-	TRBV5-1	TGCGCCAGCAGCTCCTATTCAAGCGGACAGTACGAGCAGTACTTC	CASSSYSSGQYEQYF
-	TRBJ2-7	-	TRBV7-2	TGTGCCAGCAGCACTGCCCACGTTATCTACGAGCAGTACTTC	CASSTAHVIYEQYF
TRBD1	TRBJ1-5	-	TRBV12-3/TRBV12-4	TGTGCCAGCAGCGGGGACAGGCGGAATCAGCCCCAGCATTTT	CASSGDRRNQPQHF
TRBD2	TRBJ2-1	-	TRBV7-8	TGTGCCAGCAGACTACTAGCGGGAGTAAGAAATGAGCAGTTCTTC	CASRLLAGVRNEQFF
TRBD2	TRBJ2-5	few	TRBV5-1	TGCGCCAGCAGCCAGGGACTAGCGGGAATAGAGACCCAGTACTTC	CASSQGLAGIETQYF
TRBD1	TRBJ1-2	-	TRBV6-6	TGTGCCAGCAGTTCGACAGGGGGGCTACGCTACACCTTC	CASSSTGGLRYTF
TRBD2	TRBJ2-7	-	TRBV10-3	TGTGCCATCAGTGAGTTCCTAGCGGGGGGCAAGGATGAGCAGTACTTC	CAISEFLAGGKDEQYF
-	TRBJ2-3	once	TRBV4-3	TGCGCCAGCAGCAGGACTACCTACACAGATACGCAGTATTTT	CASSRTTYTDTQYF
-	TRBJ2-1	few	TRBV7-9	TGTGCCAGCAGCTTGGTGTGGGACTCCTACAATGAGCAGTTCTTC	CASSLVWDSYNEQFF
-	TRBJ2-1	few	TRBV7-3	TGTGCCAGCAGCTTAAGCTTCTACAATGAGCAGTTCTTC	CASSLSFYNEQFF
TRBD2	TRBJ2-7	few	TRBV5-1	TGCGCCAGCAGCTTGGCCGCGGGAGAATGGGGCGAGCAGTACTTC	CASSLAAGEWGEQYF
-	TRBJ2-1	-	TRBV7-9	TGTGCCAGCAGCGAGAACCTAGCGATGGGCCCCAATGAGCAGTTCTTC	CASSENLAMGPNEQFF
-	TRBJ2-6	-	TRBV3-1	TGTGCCAGCAGCCAACTCCGGTCCTCTGGGGCCAACGTCCTGACTTTC	CASSQLRSSGANVLTF
-	TRBJ2-5	few	TRBV12-5	TGTGCTAGTGGGTTTACCGGGAAGGATCGCGGGCAAGAGACCCAGTACTTC	CASGFTGKDRGQETQYF
-	TRBJ1-1	-	TRBV29-1	TGCAGCGTCGGGACCTCTGGCAACACTGAAGCTTTCTTT	CSVGTSGNTEAFF
TRBD1	TRBJ1-5	once	TRBV20-1	TGCAGTGCTAGAGCAAGGGACAGGGGTAATCAGCCCCAGCATTTT	CSARARDRGNQPQHF
TRBD1	TRBJ1-2	-	TRBV14	TGTGCCAGCAGCCAAGGGCAGGGGGCCCCGACGGGGGGCTACACCTTC	CASSQGQGAPTGGYTF
-	TRBJ2-1	-	TRBV6-2/TRBV6-3	TGTGCCAGCAGTTACTCGAACACAGGGATCACCTACAATGAGCAGTTCTTC	CASSYSNTGITYNEQFF
-	TRBJ2-7	-	TRBV29-1	TGCAGCGTTGTTGTTGGTGGGACCACGCTCTCCTACGAGCAGTACTTC	CSVVVGGTTLSYEQYF
-	TRBJ1-2	-	TRBV10-3	TGTGCCATCAGTTGGACTAATTCTAACTATGGCTACACCTTC	CAISWTNSNYGYTF
-	TRBJ1-1	-	TRBV9	TGTGCCAGCAGCGTAGACCCTCATGGGGGGCTTGGCACTGAAGCTTTCTTT	CASSVDPHGGLGTEAFF
-	TRBJ1-2	few	TRBV7-8	TGTGCCAGCAGCTTAACGAGAGGATATGGCTACACCTTC	CASSLTRGYGYTF
TRBD1	TRBJ2-7	few	TRBV20-1	TGCAGTGCTGACCCCGGGACAGGGAGGCTGGAGCAGTACTTC	CSADPGTGRLEQYF
-	TRBJ1-4	few	TRBV5-1	TGCGCCAGCAGCTTGGACCTTACAACTAATGAAAAACTGTTTTTT	CASSLDLTTNEKLFF
-	TRBJ2-3	-	TRBV20-1	TGCAGTGCTGGACCCGGGACGCAGGCTACGCAGTATTTT	CSAGPGTQATQYF
TRBD2	TRBJ2-3	-	TRBV29-1	TGCAGCGCTGCAACGAGACTAGCGGGAGCCCCCGTCGGCACAGATACGCAGTATTTT	CSAATRLAGAPVGTDTQYF
-	TRBJ2-7	few	TRBV25-1	TGTGCCAGCAGTGAATATAGAGGCAGGGGGGACTACGAGCAGTACTTC	CASSEYRGRGDYEQYF
TRBD1	TRBJ2-7	-	TRBV5-1	TGCGCCAGCAGCCCCAGGGGACAGTCCTACGAGCAGTACTTC	CASSPRGQSYEQYF
TRBD2	TRBJ2-7	-	TRBV4-2	TGTGCCAGCAGCCAGAACATCCCGGGACTAGGAGGTTTCGGCGAGCAGTACTTC	CASSQNIPGLGGFGEQYF
TRBD2	TRBJ2-1	few	TRBV20-1	TGCAGTGCTAGCCTAGCGGGAGCCGGTGAGCAGTTCTTC	CSASLAGAGEQFF
TRBD1	TRBJ1-1	-	TRBV12-3/TRBV12-4	TGTGCCAGCAGTTTCATACAGGGGGGGGATACTGAAGCTTTCTTT	CASSFIQGGDTEAFF
TRBD1	TRBJ2-1	-	TRBV24-1	TGTGCCAAAACAGGGGATACGAGCTCCTACAATGAGCAGTTCTTC	CAKTGDTSSYNEQFF
-	TRBJ2-5	-	TRBV5-1	TGCGCCAGCAGCTTGGAAACAGGCCCCCGGCAGTACTTC	CASSLETGPRQYF
TRBD2	TRBJ2-7	few	TRBV5-1	TGCGCCAGCAGCCCTGAGGTGTTAGCGGGAGCCCCTGGCGAGCAGTACTTC	CASSPEVLAGAPGEQYF
TRBD1	TRBJ2-5	few	TRBV5-1	TGCGCCAGCAGCTTAGGGGCAGGGGGCAATCTTCTAGAGACCCAGTACTTC	CASSLGAGGNLLETQYF
TRBD1	TRBJ2-7	-	TRBV12-3/TRBV12-4	TGTGCCAGCAGTTTAGGGGACAGGGGGGAGTACGAGCAGTACTTC	CASSLGDRGEYEQYF
TRBD1	TRBJ2-7	-	TRBV5-1	TGCGCCAGCAGCCCCACCGGGACAGCGAACTCCTACGAGCAGTACTTC	CASSPTGTANSYEQYF
-	TRBJ2-7	-	TRBV20-1	TGCAGTGCTAGAGACAGGGGTAACTCCCCCTACGAGCAGTACTTC	CSARDRGNSPYEQYF
TRBD2	TRBJ2-1	-	TRBV29-1	TGCAGCGTTGACCCGGCGGGACTAGCGGGGGTTTATGAGCAGTTCTTC	CSVDPAGLAGVYEQFF
TRBD1	TRBJ2-1	-	TRBV9	TGTGCCAGCAGCGTAGAACAGGGGGCGCGAAATGAGCAGTTCTTC	CASSVEQGARNEQFF
TRBD2	TRBJ2-7	-	TRBV15	TGTGCCACCAGCAGAGATTATCCCAGCGGGGCTAGCGGACTTCCGGGGGAGCAGTACTTC	CATSRDYPSGASGLPGEQYF
-	TRBJ2-7	few	TRBV12-3/TRBV12-4	TGTGCCAGCAGTTTAAAAGGGATCCACGAGCAGTACTTC	CASSLKGIHEQYF
TRBD2	TRBJ2-3	-	TRBV5-1	TGCGCCAGCAGCTTGGCCGGGAGGGTTGGCACAGATACGCAGTATTTT	CASSLAGRVGTDTQYF